This paragraph covers one T cell receptor beta chain sequence. The data derive from a study of blood T cell repertoires in COVID-19. Study information: Some COVID-19 samples were acute and others convalescent; all came from the United States, Italy and Spain. The cDNA or gDNA used as material had been derived from T cells, B-cell-depleted T cells, or PBMCs.

Germline CDR1 is KGHSH and CDR2 is LQKENI. J lost 0 bases, V lost 5 bases, and 6 bases had no gene match. The CDR3 loop spans 16 amino acids. Per the authors' pipeline: How many nucleated cells were present was estimated from reference gene primer amplification. The repertoire was sequenced with immunoSEQ multiplex PCR; TCRdb's copy has only in-frame clones and lacks some. Clone size and the V and J calls come from that table; the DNA yielded D and trimming. In the table there are almost 55,000 clones, 75% to 90% of which are singletons. Sequencing was done on a sample of peripheral blood. The chain recombines TRBV18 with TRBJ1-3; 8 bases align to TRBD1. This TCR derives from a human donor in a cohort sampled during active COVID-19. DNA of the CDR3: TGTGCCAGCTCAGGAACCGGGACAGGCTCTGGAAACACCATATATTTT. This gives the protein CASSGTGTGSGNTIYF.